These 20 T cell receptor beta chains were sequenced from one sample in a study of T cell responses to AZD1222 COVID-19 vaccine. TCRdb keeps only in-frame clones here, not all; method: immunoSEQ multiplex PCR. The table shows about 140,000 clones, with about 90% occurring only once. The material was peripheral blood, obtained on day 0 of AZD1222 vaccination. All receptors come from an adult in good health.

The V and J genes are TRBV29-1 and TRBJ2-1, with 8 bases matching TRBD2. The CDR3 totals 13 residues. Germline V CDR1 and CDR2: SQVTM, ANQGSEA. V lost 7 bases, J lost 6 bases, and 8 bases stayed unmatched. This CDR3 reads CSGCGGGSNEQFF. The DNA of the CDR3 is TGCAGCGGATGTGGCGGGGGGTCCAATGAGCAGTTCTTC.

The V call is TRBV4-3, the J call TRBJ2-1; 8 nucleotides line up with TRBD2. Germline V gene lookup returns CDR1 LGHNA and CDR2 YSLEER. CDR3 length: 15 amino acids. Germline trimming cut 3 bases from V and 2 bases from J; bases unmatched to any gene: 3. CDR3 sequence: CASSHLAGTYNEQFF. In nucleotides, the CDR3 is TGCGCCAGCAGCCATTTAGCGGGAACCTACAATGAGCAGTTCTTC.

The V call is TRBV4-1, the J call TRBJ2-1; D is uncertain. The germline V and J ends were trimmed by 4 bases and 8 bases, with 9 bases remaining between them. This CDR3 contains 12 residues. Germline assignment: CDR1 MGHRA and CDR2 YSYEKL. The CDR3 sequence is CASSPDFDEQFF. CDR3 DNA: TGCGCCAGCAGCCCCGACTTCGATGAGCAGTTCTTC.

The rearrangement uses TRBV6-2 or TRBV6-3 and TRBJ2-7; D is uncertain. CDR1 is MNHEY, CDR2 SVGEGT, per germline. Trimming removed 5 bases at V and 4 bases at J, with 6 bases between. The CDR3 is made up of 11 amino acids. CDR3 loop: CASSPLYEQYF. The CDR3 DNA reads TGTGCCAGCAGTCCATTATACGAGCAGTACTTC.

This sequence joins TRBV28 and TRBJ2-5; the match to TRBD2 covers 14 bases. Germline V gene data show CDR1 as MDHEN and CDR2 as SYDVKM. V gave up 5 bases and J gave up 4 bases; unmatched junction bases: 3. This CDR3 has 15 amino acids. CDR3 in amino acids: CASSPGLAGAETQYF. The CDR3 DNA is TGTGCCAGCAGTCCGGGACTAGCGGGAGCAGAGACCCAGTACTTC.

This rearrangement joins TRBV14 to TRBJ2-3, with TRBD1 matching 8 bases. Germline assignment: CDR1 SGHDN and CDR2 FVKESK. This CDR3 has 22 residues. The V gene end was trimmed by 5 bases and the J gene end by 2 bases; junction bases not matched to a gene: 27. The CDR3 nucleotides are TGTGCCAGCAGCTATAAGTCCAAAACCCGACCCCCGGGACAGGTCCTCACAGATACGCAGTATTTT. This encodes CASSYKSKTRPPGQVLTDTQYF.

This chain uses TRBV28 with TRBJ2-1, with a weak D call TRBD2 (6 bases). Trimming pared 3 bases from V and 9 bases from J, leaving 24 bases between. The germline CDR1 and CDR2 sequences are MDHEN and SYDVKM. CDR3 length equals 17 residues. The CDR3 coding sequence is TGTGCCAGCAGTTTGGTGAAGGGGAGGATAACATTAGGTGAGCAGTTCTTC. It codes for CASSLVKGRITLGEQFF.

The rearrangement links TRBV5-1 to TRBJ2-7; TRBD1 matches at 9 bases. J was trimmed by 5 bases and V by 4 bases; bases with no gene match: 10. This CDR3 is 15 amino acids long. Looked up from germline, CDR1 is SGHRS and CDR2 is YFSETQ. The CDR3: CASSLRDRENDEQYF. Written as DNA, the CDR3 is TGCGCCAGCAGCCTCCGGGACAGGGAGAATGACGAGCAGTACTTC. The full variable domain, rest sourced from reference TRBV5-1 and TRBJ2-7, is KAGVTQTPRYLIKTRGQQVTLSCSPISGHRSVSWYQQTPGQGLQFLFEYFSETQRNKGNFPGRFSGRQFSNSRSEMNVSTLELGDSALYLCASSLRDRENDEQYFGPGTRLTVT.

This sequence joins TRBV9 and TRBJ2-7, with D perhaps matching TRBD1 (6 bases). V lost 4 bases and J 2 bases, leaving 13 bases between the germline ends. The germline V gene encodes CDR1 SGDLS and CDR2 YYNGEE. The CDR3 has 14 amino acids. The CDR3 DNA sequence: TGTGCCAGCAGCCCAGGGGTCGCCCCCTACGAGCAGTACTTC. Translating gives CASSPGVAPYEQYF.

The V call is TRBV27, the J call TRBJ1-5; no reliable D call. The CDR3 is made up of 15 amino acids. Germline V gene lookup returns CDR1 MNHEY and CDR2 SMNVEV (reference sequence). The V end lost 5 bases, the J end lost 2 bases, and 13 bases lay between the germline ends. The CDR3: CASSALGVGNQPQHF. The CDR3 DNA reads TGTGCCAGCAGTGCACTTGGGGTGGGCAATCAGCCCCAGCATTTT.

Written as DNA, the CDR3 is TGTGCCAGCAGCGTCTCTCCAACTAATGAAAAACTGTTTTTT. Its translation is CASSVSPTNEKLFF. This rearrangement joins TRBV9 to TRBJ1-4; D not resolved. Germline CDR1 SGDLS, CDR2 YYNGEE. The CDR3 runs to 14 residues. V lost 2 bases to trimming and J lost 0 bases, with 5 bases between them.

The chain combines TRBV14 with TRBJ2-1; 11 bases match TRBD1. V was pared by 5 bases and J by 6 bases, with 15 bases of the junction left unmatched. CDR1 SGHDN and CDR2 FVKESK come from the germline V gene. The CDR3 loop spans 18 amino acids. CDR3 residues: CASSGQGAVTSSVNEQFF. The CDR3 coding sequence is TGTGCCAGCAGCGGACAGGGGGCCGTTACTTCTAGCGTCAATGAGCAGTTCTTC.

The chain joins TRBV11-2 to TRBJ2-1, with 8 nucleotides matching TRBD2. Trimming at V came to 5 bases and at J to 8 bases, leaving 17 bases not matched to a gene. Germline CDR1 SGHAT, CDR2 FQNNGV. The CDR3 runs to 17 residues. The CDR3 loop is CASSPRGEREFIYEQFF. DNA of the CDR3: TGTGCCAGCAGCCCGAGAGGGGAGCGGGAGTTTATCTATGAGCAGTTCTTC.

This clone was picked up one time. V usage is TRBV30 and J usage is TRBJ2-7; 9 nucleotides match TRBD2. The ends lost 2 bases at V and 1 base at J; junction bases unmatched: 9. The V gene's germline CDR1 is GTSNPN and CDR2 SVGIG (reference sequence). This CDR3 region has 16 residues. This CDR3 reads CAWSSNSGSFSYEQYF. CDR3 bases: TGTGCCTGGAGTTCCAATAGCGGGAGTTTTTCCTACGAGCAGTACTTC. The whole variable domain, filled in from reference TRBV30 and TRBJ2-7, reads SQTIHQWPATLVQPVGSPLSLECTVEGTSNPNLYWYRQAAGRGLQLLFYSVGIGQISSEVPQNLSASRPQDRQFILSSKKLLLSDSGFYLCAWSSNSGSFSYEQYFGPGTRLTVT.

The chain has TRBV18 and TRBJ1-6, with 12 bases lining up with TRBD1. In germline, CDR1 is KGHSH, CDR2 LQKENI. The trim removed 6 bases at V and 8 bases at J, leaving 2 bases unmatched. This CDR3 is 14 amino acids long. The CDR3 sequence is CASSGQGADSPLHF. The CDR3 coding sequence is TGTGCCAGCTCGGGACAGGGGGCTGATTCACCCCTCCACTTT.

This clone was found once. V gene TRBV27 combines with J gene TRBJ2-3; D might be TRBD1 or TRBD2, each matching 5 bases. Germline CDR1 and CDR2: MNHEY and SMNVEV (reference sequence). With 5 bases removed from V and 5 bases from J, the gap between germline ends came to 17 bases. This CDR3 has 15 amino acids. The CDR3 DNA sequence: TGTGCCAGCAGTACCTCGGGACCCTGGAAAGATACGCAGTATTTT. It codes for CASSTSGPWKDTQYF.

The CDR3 sequence is CASVPRGGNTEAFF. The CDR3 DNA is TGTGCCAGCGTCCCCCGGGGGGGGAACACTGAAGCTTTCTTT. This chain uses TRBV7-8 with TRBJ1-1; D is perhaps TRBD1 (5 bases). The CDR3 runs 14 residues. Germline assignment: CDR1 SGHVS and CDR2 FQNEAQ. Between the trimmed V and J ends, which lost 8 bases and 1 base, there was a span of 14 bases.

V usage is TRBV7-6 and J usage is TRBJ2-1; tentative D call: TRBD1 (6 bases). The length of the CDR3 is 15 residues. Germline assignment: CDR1 SGHVS and CDR2 FNYEAQ. With 5 bases removed from V and 2 bases from J, the gap between germline ends came to 13 bases. CDR3 DNA: TGTGCCAGCAGCCCCATCCCAGGGGCCTACAATGAGCAGTTCTTC. This sequence encodes CASSPIPGAYNEQFF.

The V call is TRBV19, the J call TRBJ2-5; unclear D gene. V was cut by 5 bases and J by 5 bases, with 9 bases left in between. Germline V gives CDR1 LNHDA, CDR2 SQIVND (reference sequence). This CDR3 spans 12 amino acids. The chain's CDR3 is CASSSWTETQYF. The CDR3, as DNA: TGTGCCAGTAGTTCATGGACGGAGACCCAGTACTTC.

The chain is built from TRBV7-2 and TRBJ1-4, with D possibly TRBD1 on 5 matching bases. This CDR3 contains 14 residues. Germline loops: CDR1 SGHTA, CDR2 FQGNSA. Trimming took off 6 bases at V and 8 bases at J, with 16 bases between the two ends. CDR3 sequence: CASSRDFRSEKLFF. In DNA, the CDR3 is TGTGCCAGCAGTCGGGACTTTAGATCCGAAAAACTGTTTTTT.